Shown below are 18 T cell receptor beta chains from a single sample sequenced in a study of T-cell reconstitution after alpha-beta-depleted transplantation in children. Library preparation (for TCRbeta) was performed with unique molecular identifiers. Each CDR3 protein is one row after TCRdb ran MiXCR on the PCR reads. The top ten hold 28% of the sample, which has 200,000 to 250,000 distinct CDR3 sequences, 11% seen once. The sequencing here drew on PBMCs, taken before TCRalphabeta/CD19-depleted stem cell transplant. These receptor sequences come from a child younger than two with acute myeloid leukemia, due to receive a stem cell transplant.

This clonotype was recorded at least ten times. The chain joins TRBV5-1 to TRBJ2-1, with TRBD2 matching over 7 bases. The junction had 8 bases not matched to a gene; V was cut back by 5 bases and J by 0 bases. The germline V gene has CDR1 SGHRS and CDR2 YFSETQ. The length of the CDR3 is 16 residues. DNA of the CDR3: TGCGCCAGCAGGGGTAGCGGGCCAAGCTCCTACAATGAGCAGTTCTTC. Translated, it gives CASRGSGPSSYNEQFF.

This clonotype appeared many times. This chain connects TRBV25-1 to TRBJ2-2; a weak D match, TRBD2 (5 bases). The length of the CDR3 is 12 residues. The ends were cut back, 4 bases at V and 5 bases at J, with 5 bases in the middle. Germline-derived CDR1 and CDR2 are MGHDK and SYGVNS. The CDR3 here is CASSGTTGELFF. The CDR3 DNA reads TGTGCCAGCAGTGGGACTACCGGGGAGCTGTTTTTT.

This clonotype was seen at least ten times. The rearrangement links TRBV7-6 to TRBJ2-2; 11 bases fit TRBD2. CDR1 SGHVS and CDR2 FNYEAQ come from the germline V gene. This CDR3 spans 15 amino acids. Trimming removed 6 bases from V and 1 base from J; junction bases left unmatched: 1. As DNA, the CDR3 is TGTGCCAGCAGGGGGACTAGCGGGAACACCGGGGAGCTGTTTTTT. This codes for CASRGTSGNTGELFF.

This clonotype was counted many times. The chain carries TRBV6-6 and TRBJ1-1; 8 nucleotides line up with TRBD1. In germline, CDR1 is MNHNY, CDR2 SVGAGI (reference sequence). The CDR3 loop spans 13 amino acids. Germline trimming cut 6 bases from V and 6 bases from J; bases unmatched to any gene: 6. This CDR3 is CASRPDRGAEAFF. For the CDR3, the DNA is TGTGCCAGCAGGCCCGACAGGGGCGCTGAAGCTTTCTTT.

This clonotype was seen at least ten times. The genes are TRBV6-5 and TRBJ1-2, with 7 bases aligning to TRBD1. The CDR3 extends over 18 amino acids. V was pared by 2 bases and J by 0 bases, with 12 bases of the junction left unmatched. Looked up from germline, CDR1 is MNHEY and CDR2 is SVGAGI. The CDR3 here is CASSYGGAGGAPNYGYTF. The CDR3 DNA sequence: TGTGCCAGCAGTTACGGGGGGGCAGGGGGTGCCCCTAACTATGGCTACACCTTC.

The chain employs TRBV4-1 and TRBJ2-1, with 8 positions matching TRBD2. Germline trimming cut 3 bases from V and 0 bases from J; bases unmatched to any gene: 1. This CDR3 region has 15 residues. CDR1 and CDR2 (germline): MGHRA, YSYEKL. The CDR3 is CASSHTSGSYNEQFF. As DNA, the CDR3 is TGCGCCAGCAGCCATACTAGCGGCTCCTACAATGAGCAGTTCTTC.

This clonotype appeared a few times. The V and J genes are TRBV29-1 and TRBJ1-2, with TRBD1 matching over 9 bases. This CDR3 is 15 amino acids long. J was trimmed by 7 bases and V by 6 bases; bases with no gene match: 15. Germline V lookup: CDR1 SQVTM, CDR2 ANQGSEA. The CDR3: CSVATGGAFFGGYTF. The CDR3 nucleotides read TGCAGCGTGGCTACAGGGGGCGCATTTTTTGGTGGCTACACCTTC.

This clonotype came up many times. V is TRBV7-8 and J is TRBJ2-7; 7 bases fit TRBD1. The CDR3 has 12 amino acids. Looked up from germline, CDR1 is SGHVS and CDR2 is FQNEAQ. Trimming cost V 6 bases and J 4 bases; bases outside gene matches: 3. CDR3 DNA sequence: TGTGCCAGCAGAGGGGACAGATACGAGCAGTACTTC. Translated: CASRGDRYEQYF.

In its sample, this clonotype was seen many times. The chain employs TRBV29-1 and TRBJ2-3, with D possibly matching TRBD1 (5 bases). There are 14 residues in the CDR3. V gave up 5 bases and J gave up 7 bases, with 19 bases separating them. Germline V gene lookup returns CDR1 SQVTM and CDR2 ANQGSEA. The CDR3 region has the DNA TGCAGCGTTCTGAAGCCCCAGTCAGGGAATACGCAGTATTTT. Amino acid sequence: CSVLKPQSGNTQYF.

This clonotype was counted many times. The V call is TRBV7-8, the J call TRBJ1-3; 7 positions agree with TRBD1. This CDR3 is 15 amino acids long. V lost 5 bases, J lost 0 bases, and 4 bases stayed unmatched. Germline V gives CDR1 SGHVS, CDR2 FQNEAQ. CDR3 in amino acids: CASSRGQVSGNTIYF. The CDR3 DNA reads TGTGCCAGCAGCCGAGGACAGGTCTCTGGAAACACCATATATTTT. Combining the CDR3 with reference TRBV7-8 and TRBJ1-3 gives the whole variable domain GAGVSQSPRYKVAKRGQDVALRCDPISGHVSLFWYQQALGQGPEFLTYFQNEAQLDKSGLPSDRFFAERPEGSVSTLKIQRTQQEDSAVYLCASSRGQVSGNTIYFGEGSWLTVV.

Many counts were recorded for this clonotype. It may be a read error: a sequence one base away is much more abundant. The chain is built from TRBV7-2 and TRBJ2-5; D ambiguous. V was trimmed by 1 base and J by 7 bases, leaving 4 bases between them. This CDR3 spans 11 amino acids. In germline, CDR1 is SGHTA, CDR2 FQGNSA. The CDR3 loop is CASSLVVTQYF. In DNA, the CDR3 is TGTGCCAGCAGCTTAGTAGTGACCCAGTACTTC. Supplemented by reference TRBV7-2 and TRBJ2-5, the full variable domain reads GAGVSQSPSNKVTEKGKDVELRCDPISGHTALYWYRQSLGQGLEFLIYFQGNSAPDKSGLPSDRFSAERTGGSVSTLTIQRTQQEDSAVYLCASSLVVTQYFGPGTRLLVL.

There are many counts of this clonotype. The CDR3 region is CASRPAANTGELFF. The CDR3, as DNA: TGTGCCAGCAGGCCAGCGGCGAACACCGGGGAGCTGTTTTTT. J is TRBJ2-2 and V is TRBV7-6, with D maybe TRBD2 (5 bases). This CDR3 is 14 amino acids long. Germline CDR1 and CDR2: SGHVS and FNYEAQ. Trimming left V 6 bases short and J 0 bases short, with 8 bases between.

The table lists this clonotype with many counts. The rearrangement joins TRBV5-1 to TRBJ2-7; 7 positions match TRBD2. This CDR3 spans 15 amino acids. Germline lookup yields CDR1 SGHRS and CDR2 YFSETQ. With 0 bases clipped from V and 2 bases from J, the junction kept 5 bases outside the gene matches. CDR3: CASSLDGRFTYEQYF. The CDR3 region has the DNA TGCGCCAGCAGCTTGGACGGGAGGTTCACCTACGAGCAGTACTTC.

The sample holds many counts of this clonotype. The chain recombines TRBV7-8 with TRBJ1-3; possible D gene TRBD1, 6 bases. Trimming took off 3 bases at V and 0 bases at J, with 15 bases between the two ends. Germline V CDR1 and CDR2: SGHVS, FQNEAQ. The CDR3 spans 17 residues. DNA for the CDR3: TGTGCCAGCAGCTTTTTAGATGTACAGGGCTCTGGAAACACCATATATTTT. This gives the protein CASSFLDVQGSGNTIYF.

This clonotype occurred many times. This chain links TRBV7-8 with TRBJ1-2; 7 bases align to TRBD1. The CDR3 consists of 15 residues. Germline lookup yields CDR1 SGHVS and CDR2 FQNEAQ. The trim removed 3 bases at V and 7 bases at J, leaving 11 bases unmatched. This chain's CDR3 is CASSFRQGGSRGYTF. Here the CDR3 DNA reads TGTGCCAGCAGCTTTCGGCAGGGGGGATCTCGTGGCTACACCTTC.

This clonotype was observed at least ten times. The J gene is TRBJ2-7, the V gene TRBV12-3 or TRBV12-4; TRBD2 might be the D (5 bases). Between the trimmed V and J ends, which lost 3 bases and 3 bases, there was a span of 12 bases. The CDR3 length is 14 residues. The CDR3 region has the DNA TGTGCCAGCAGTTTGTCGGGGATGTACTACGAGCAGTACTTC. It codes for CASSLSGMYYEQYF.

This clonotype appeared a few times. With a much larger clone just one base away, this may be a read error. V and J are TRBV12-3 or TRBV12-4 and TRBJ1-2; 7 bases line up with TRBD1. The CDR3 sequence is 13 residues long. CDR3 protein: CASSLGQGDGYPF. The CDR3 nucleotides read TGTGCCAGCAGTTTAGGACAGGGTGATGGCTACCCCTTC.

This clonotype was detected a few times. The chain has TRBV5-1 and TRBJ2-5; 13 nucleotides align to TRBD2. The junction had 4 bases not matched to a gene; V was cut back by 4 bases and J by 4 bases. Germline V gives CDR1 SGHRS, CDR2 YFSETQ. CDR3 length: 15 amino acids. The CDR3 reads CASSATSGRRETQYF. CDR3 coding DNA: TGCGCCAGCAGCGCGACTAGCGGGAGGAGAGAGACCCAGTACTTC.